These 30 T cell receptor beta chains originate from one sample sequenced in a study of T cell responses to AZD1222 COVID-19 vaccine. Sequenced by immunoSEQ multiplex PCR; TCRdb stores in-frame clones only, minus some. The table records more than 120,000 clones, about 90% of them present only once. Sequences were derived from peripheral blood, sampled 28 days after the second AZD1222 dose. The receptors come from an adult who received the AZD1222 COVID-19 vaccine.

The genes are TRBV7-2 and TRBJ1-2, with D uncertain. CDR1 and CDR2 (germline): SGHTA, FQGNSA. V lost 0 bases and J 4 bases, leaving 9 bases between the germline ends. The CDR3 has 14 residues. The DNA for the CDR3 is TGTGCCAGCAGCTTAGCGGCCGTTAGCTATGGCTACACCTTC. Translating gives CASSLAAVSYGYTF.

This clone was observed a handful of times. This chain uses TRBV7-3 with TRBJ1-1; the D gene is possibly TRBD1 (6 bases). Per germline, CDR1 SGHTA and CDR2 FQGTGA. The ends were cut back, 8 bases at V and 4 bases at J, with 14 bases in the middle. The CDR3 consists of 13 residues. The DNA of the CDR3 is TGTGCCAGCTTACAGGGACCCCGCACTGAAGCTTTCTTT. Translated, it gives CASLQGPRTEAFF.

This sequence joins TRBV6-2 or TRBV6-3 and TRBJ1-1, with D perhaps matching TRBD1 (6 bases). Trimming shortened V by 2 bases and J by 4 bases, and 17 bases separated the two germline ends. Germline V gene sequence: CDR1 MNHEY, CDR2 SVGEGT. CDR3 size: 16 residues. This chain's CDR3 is CASSYPRGARGTEAFF. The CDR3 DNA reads TGTGCCAGCAGTTACCCGCGGGGGGCTCGGGGCACTGAAGCTTTCTTT.

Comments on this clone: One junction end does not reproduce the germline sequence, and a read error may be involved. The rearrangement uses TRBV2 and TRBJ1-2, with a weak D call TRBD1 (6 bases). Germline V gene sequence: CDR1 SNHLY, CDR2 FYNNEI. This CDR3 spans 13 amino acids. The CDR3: CASSPPARQVMLF. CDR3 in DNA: TGTGCCAGCAGTCCCCCGGCCCGACAGGTTATGCTCTTC.

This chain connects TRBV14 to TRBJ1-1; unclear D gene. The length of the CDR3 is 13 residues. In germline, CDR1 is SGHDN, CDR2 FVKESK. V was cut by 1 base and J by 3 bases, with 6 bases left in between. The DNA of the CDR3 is TGTGCCAGCAGCCAAGCACAGTACACTGAAGCTTTCTTT. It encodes CASSQAQYTEAFF.

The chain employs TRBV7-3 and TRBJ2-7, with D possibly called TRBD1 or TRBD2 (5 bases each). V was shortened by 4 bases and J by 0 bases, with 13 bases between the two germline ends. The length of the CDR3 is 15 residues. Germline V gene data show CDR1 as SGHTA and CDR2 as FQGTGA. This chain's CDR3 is CASSSRDASSYEQYV. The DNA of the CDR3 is TGTGCCAGCAGCTCCCGGGACGCCAGCTCCTACGAGCAGTACGTC.

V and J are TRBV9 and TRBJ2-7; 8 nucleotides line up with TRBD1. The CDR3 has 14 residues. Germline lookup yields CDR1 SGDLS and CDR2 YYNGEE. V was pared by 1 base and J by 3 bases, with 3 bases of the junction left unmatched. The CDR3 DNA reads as TGTGCCAGCAGCGTAATGGACAGGGTCTACGAGCAGTACTTC. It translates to CASSVMDRVYEQYF.

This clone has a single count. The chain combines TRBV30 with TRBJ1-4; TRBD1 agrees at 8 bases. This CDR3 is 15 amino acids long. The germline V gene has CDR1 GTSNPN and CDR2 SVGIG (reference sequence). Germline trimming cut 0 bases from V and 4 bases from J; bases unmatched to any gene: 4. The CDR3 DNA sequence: TGTGCCTGGAGTGTATCGGACAGGGATAATGAAAAACTGTTTTTT. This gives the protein CAWSVSDRDNEKLFF.

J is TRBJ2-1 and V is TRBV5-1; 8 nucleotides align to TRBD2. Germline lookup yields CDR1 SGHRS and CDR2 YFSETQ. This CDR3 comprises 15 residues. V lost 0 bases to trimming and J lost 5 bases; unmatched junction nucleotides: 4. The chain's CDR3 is CASSLAGGRNNEQFF. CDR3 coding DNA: TGCGCCAGCAGCTTGGCCGGCGGGAGGAACAATGAGCAGTTCTTC. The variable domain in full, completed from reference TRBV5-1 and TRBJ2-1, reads KAGVTQTPRYLIKTRGQQVTLSCSPISGHRSVSWYQQTPGQGLQFLFEYFSETQRNKGNFPGRFSGRQFSNSRSEMNVSTLELGDSALYLCASSLAGGRNNEQFFGPGTRLTVL.

In DNA form, the CDR3 reads TGCGCCAGCAGCCAAGAGTCGGAAAATTCACCCCTCCACTTT. This codes for CASSQESENSPLHF. The chain recombines TRBV4-1 with TRBJ1-6; D ambiguous. Trimming left V 0 bases short and J 7 bases short, with 7 bases between. This CDR3 contains 14 residues. Germline values: CDR1 MGHRA, CDR2 YSYEKL.

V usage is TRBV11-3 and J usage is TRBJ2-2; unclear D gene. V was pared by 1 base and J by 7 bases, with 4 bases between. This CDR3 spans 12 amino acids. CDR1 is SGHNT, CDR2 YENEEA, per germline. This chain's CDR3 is CASSLGIGELFF. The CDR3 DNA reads TGTGCCAGCAGCTTAGGAATCGGGGAGCTGTTTTTT.

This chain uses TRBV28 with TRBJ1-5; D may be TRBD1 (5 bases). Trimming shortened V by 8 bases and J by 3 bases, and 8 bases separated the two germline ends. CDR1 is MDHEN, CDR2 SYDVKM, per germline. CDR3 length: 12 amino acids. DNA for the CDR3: TGTGCCAGCTCAGGGAACAATCAGCCCCAGCATTTT. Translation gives CASSGNNQPQHF.

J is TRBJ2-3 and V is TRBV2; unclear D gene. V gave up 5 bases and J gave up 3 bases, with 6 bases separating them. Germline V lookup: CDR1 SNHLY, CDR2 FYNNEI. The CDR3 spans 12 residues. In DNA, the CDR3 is TGTGCCAGCAGTTTGGGTACAGATACGCAGTATTTT. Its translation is CASSLGTDTQYF.

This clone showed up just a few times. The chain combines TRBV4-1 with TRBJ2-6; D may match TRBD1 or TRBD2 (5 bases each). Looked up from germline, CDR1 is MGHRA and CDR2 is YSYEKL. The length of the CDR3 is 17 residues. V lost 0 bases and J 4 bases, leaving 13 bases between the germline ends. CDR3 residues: CASSQDTRGVGANVLTF. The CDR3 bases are TGCGCCAGCAGCCAAGATACGAGGGGTGTCGGGGCCAACGTCCTGACTTTC.

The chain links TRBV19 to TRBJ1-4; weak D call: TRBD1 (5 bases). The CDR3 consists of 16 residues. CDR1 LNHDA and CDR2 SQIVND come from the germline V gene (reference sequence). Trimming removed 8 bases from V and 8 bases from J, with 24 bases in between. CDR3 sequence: CASYHTRDSQGEKLFF. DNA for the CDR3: TGTGCCAGTTATCACACCCGGGACTCACAAGGGGAAAAACTGTTTTTT.

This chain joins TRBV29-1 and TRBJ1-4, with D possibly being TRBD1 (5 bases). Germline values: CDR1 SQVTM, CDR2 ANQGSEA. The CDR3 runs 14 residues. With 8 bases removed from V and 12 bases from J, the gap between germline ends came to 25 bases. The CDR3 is CSFRTGPKAGELFF. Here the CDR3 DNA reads TGCAGCTTTAGAACAGGACCGAAAGCCGGCGAACTGTTTTTT.

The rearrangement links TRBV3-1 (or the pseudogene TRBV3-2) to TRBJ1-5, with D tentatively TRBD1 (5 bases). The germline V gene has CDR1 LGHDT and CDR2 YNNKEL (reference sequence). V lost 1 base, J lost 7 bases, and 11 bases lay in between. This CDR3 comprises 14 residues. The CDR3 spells CASSQGAGRQPQHF. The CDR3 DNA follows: TGTGCCAGCAGCCAAGGGGCAGGGAGACAGCCCCAGCATTTT.

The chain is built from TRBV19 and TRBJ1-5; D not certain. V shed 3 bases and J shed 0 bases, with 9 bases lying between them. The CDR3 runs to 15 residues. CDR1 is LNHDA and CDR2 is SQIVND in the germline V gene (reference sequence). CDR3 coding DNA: TGTGCCAGTAGTATGAAAGGGCTTAGCAATCAGCCCCAGCATTTT. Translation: CASSMKGLSNQPQHF.

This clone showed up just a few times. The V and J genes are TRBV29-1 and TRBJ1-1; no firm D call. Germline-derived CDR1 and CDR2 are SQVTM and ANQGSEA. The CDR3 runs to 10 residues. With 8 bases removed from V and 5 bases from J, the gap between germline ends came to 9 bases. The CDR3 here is CSLGETEAFF. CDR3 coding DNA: TGCAGCCTTGGGGAAACTGAAGCTTTCTTT.

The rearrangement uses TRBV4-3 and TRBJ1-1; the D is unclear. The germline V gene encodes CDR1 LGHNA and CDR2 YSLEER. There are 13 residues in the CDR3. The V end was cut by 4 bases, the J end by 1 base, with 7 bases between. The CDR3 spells CASSPAKNTEAFF. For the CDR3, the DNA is TGCGCCAGCAGCCCCGCGAAGAACACTGAAGCTTTCTTT.

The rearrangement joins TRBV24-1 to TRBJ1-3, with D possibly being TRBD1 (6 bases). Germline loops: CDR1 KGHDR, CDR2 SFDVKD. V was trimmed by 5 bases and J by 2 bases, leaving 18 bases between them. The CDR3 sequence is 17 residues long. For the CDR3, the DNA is TGTGCCACCAGTGTCCCGGAACGCAGGGGCCCTGGAAACACCATATATTTT. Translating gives CATSVPERRGPGNTIYF.

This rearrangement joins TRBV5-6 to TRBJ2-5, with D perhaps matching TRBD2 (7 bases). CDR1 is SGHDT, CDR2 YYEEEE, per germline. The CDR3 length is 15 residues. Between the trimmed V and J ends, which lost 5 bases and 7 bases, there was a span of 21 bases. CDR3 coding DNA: TGTGCCAGCAGTCTAGAGGGGAGGGGGGCCGGGACCCAGTACTTC. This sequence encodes CASSLEGRGAGTQYF.

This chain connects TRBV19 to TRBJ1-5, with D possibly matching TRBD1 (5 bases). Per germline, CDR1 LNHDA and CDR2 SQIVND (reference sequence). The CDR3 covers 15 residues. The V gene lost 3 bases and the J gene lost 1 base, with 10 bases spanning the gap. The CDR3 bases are TGTGCCAGTAGTATTGGCGGGACCAGCAATCAGCCCCAGCATTTT. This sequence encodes CASSIGGTSNQPQHF.

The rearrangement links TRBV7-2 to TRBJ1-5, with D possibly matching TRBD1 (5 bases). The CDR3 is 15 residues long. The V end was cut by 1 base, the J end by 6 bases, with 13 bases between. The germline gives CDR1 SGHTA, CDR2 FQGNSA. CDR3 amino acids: CASSLGVGAFQPQHF. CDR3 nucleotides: TGTGCCAGCAGCTTAGGGGTAGGGGCCTTTCAGCCCCAGCATTTT.

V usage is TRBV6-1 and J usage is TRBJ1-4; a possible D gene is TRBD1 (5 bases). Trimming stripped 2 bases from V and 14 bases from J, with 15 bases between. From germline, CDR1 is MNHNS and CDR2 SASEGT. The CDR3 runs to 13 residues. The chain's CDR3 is CASSEMRDGELFF. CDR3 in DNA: TGTGCCAGCAGTGAAATGAGGGACGGAGAGCTGTTTTTT.

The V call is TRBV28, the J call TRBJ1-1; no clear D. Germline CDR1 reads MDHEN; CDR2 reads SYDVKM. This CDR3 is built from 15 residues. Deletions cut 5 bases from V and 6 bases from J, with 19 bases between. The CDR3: CASSPEFGPGAEAFF. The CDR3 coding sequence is TGTGCCAGCAGTCCGGAGTTTGGCCCGGGCGCTGAAGCTTTCTTT.

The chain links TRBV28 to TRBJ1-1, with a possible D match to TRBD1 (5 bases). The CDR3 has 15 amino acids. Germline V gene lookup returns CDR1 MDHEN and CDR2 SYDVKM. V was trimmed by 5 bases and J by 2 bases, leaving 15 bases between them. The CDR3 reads CASSTLGEGNTEAFF. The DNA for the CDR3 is TGTGCCAGCAGTACCTTGGGGGAGGGAAACACTGAAGCTTTCTTT.

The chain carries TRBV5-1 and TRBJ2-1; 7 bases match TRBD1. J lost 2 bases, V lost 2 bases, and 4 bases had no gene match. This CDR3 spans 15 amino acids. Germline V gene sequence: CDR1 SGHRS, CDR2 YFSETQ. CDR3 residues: CASSFSGTAYNEQFF. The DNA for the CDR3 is TGCGCCAGCAGCTTCTCCGGGACAGCCTACAATGAGCAGTTCTTC.

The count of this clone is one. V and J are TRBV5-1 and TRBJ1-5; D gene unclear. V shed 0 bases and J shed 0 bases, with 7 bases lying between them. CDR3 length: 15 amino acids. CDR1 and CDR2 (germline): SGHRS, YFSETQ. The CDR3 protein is CASSLGLNSNQPQHF. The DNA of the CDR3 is TGCGCCAGCAGCTTGGGACTGAATAGCAATCAGCCCCAGCATTTT. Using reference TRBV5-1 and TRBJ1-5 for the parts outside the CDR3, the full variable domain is KAGVTQTPRYLIKTRGQQVTLSCSPISGHRSVSWYQQTPGQGLQFLFEYFSETQRNKGNFPGRFSGRQFSNSRSEMNVSTLELGDSALYLCASSLGLNSNQPQHFGDGTRLSIL.

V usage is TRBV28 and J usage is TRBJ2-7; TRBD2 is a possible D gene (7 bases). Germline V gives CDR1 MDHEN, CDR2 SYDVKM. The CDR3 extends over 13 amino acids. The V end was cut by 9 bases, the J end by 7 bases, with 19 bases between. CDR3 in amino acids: CASWGAGRGEQYF. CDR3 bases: TGTGCCAGTTGGGGGGCGGGGCGGGGGGAGCAGTACTTC. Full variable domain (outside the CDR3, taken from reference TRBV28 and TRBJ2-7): DVKVTQSSRYLVKRTGEKVFLECVQDMDHENMFWYRQDPGLGLRLIYFSYDVKMKEKGDIPEGYSVSREKKERFSLILESASTNQTSMYLCASWGAGRGEQYFGPGTRLTVT.